These 10 T cell receptor beta chains came from one sample sequenced in a study of T cell repertoires in cytomegalovirus infection. MiXCR was run by TCRdb on the reads, yielding one entry per CDR3 protein. The sample yields 76,000 or so distinct CDR3 sequences, less than 4.5% seen once. The specimen was PBMCs. These receptors all stem from a human donor in good health (CMV status not recorded). Some clones in this sample may be carry-over from other donors' samples.

The genes are TRBV10-3 and TRBJ2-1; 9 bases line up with TRBD2. V shed 3 bases and J 3 bases; nucleotides not matched to a gene: 12. CDR3 length: 18 residues. Germline CDR1 and CDR2: ENHRY and SYGVKD. The CDR3 DNA reads as TGTGCCATCAGTGACGAGGGGCGGGAGGGCCCAAACTACAATGAGCAGTTCTTC. As protein: CAISDEGREGPNYNEQFF.

There are many counts of this clonotype. The chain joins TRBV7-2 to TRBJ1-6; 8 positions agree with TRBD1. V was clipped by 4 bases and J by 9 bases; unmatched bases: 8. This CDR3 spans 15 amino acids. Germline V gives CDR1 SGHTA, CDR2 FQGNSA. The CDR3 loop is CASSYGQGLGSPLHF. As DNA, the CDR3 is TGTGCCAGCAGCTACGGACAGGGTTTGGGTTCACCCCTCCACTTT.

This clonotype was observed at least ten times. The chain links TRBV28 to TRBJ2-7, with 8 bases aligning to TRBD1. CDR3 length: 13 amino acids. J was trimmed by 3 bases and V by 7 bases; bases with no gene match: 5. Per the germline V gene, CDR1 is MDHEN and CDR2 is SYDVKM. This CDR3 is CASKDRAFYEQYF. CDR3 bases: TGTGCCAGCAAGGACAGGGCTTTCTACGAGCAGTACTTC.

This clonotype came up many times. The rearrangement joins TRBV7-3 to TRBJ2-3, with D possibly TRBD2 on 6 matching bases. The V end lost 5 bases, the J end lost 8 bases, and 14 bases lay between the germline ends. CDR1 and CDR2 from the germline V gene are SGHTA and FQGTGA. There are 13 residues in the CDR3. The CDR3 coding sequence is TGTGCCAGCAGCCACGAAGAGGGAGGTACGCAGTATTTT. Translation: CASSHEEGGTQYF.

J is TRBJ2-7 and V is TRBV7-8; TRBD1 matches at 8 bases. J lost 1 base, V lost 0 bases, and 8 bases had no gene match. The CDR3 loop spans 17 amino acids. CDR1 is SGHVS, CDR2 FQNEAQ, per germline. In DNA, the CDR3 is TGTGCCAGCAGCTTAGCGATGGATGGGACAGGATCCTACGAGCAGTACTTC. It yields the protein CASSLAMDGTGSYEQYF.

This clonotype has a count of ten or more. This chain links TRBV6-2 or TRBV6-3 with TRBJ2-1; 10 bases are a match to TRBD2. The CDR3 length is 16 residues. V lost 2 bases and J lost 10; bases outside the gene matches: 11. From germline, CDR1 is MNHEY and CDR2 SVGEGT. CDR3 in amino acids: CASSYNPAGGQREQFF. Here the CDR3 DNA reads TGTGCCAGCAGTTACAACCCAGCGGGGGGGCAGAGGGAGCAGTTCTTC.

This clonotype has ten or more counts. The chain couples TRBV30 to TRBJ1-5; the D is unclear. The CDR3 covers 17 residues. The germline V gene encodes CDR1 GTSNPN and CDR2 SVGIG (reference sequence). Trimming shortened V by 0 bases and J by 0 bases, and 15 bases separated the two germline ends. The CDR3 DNA is TGTGCCTGGAGTGTAAGGTGGGCGTCCGATAGCAATCAGCCCCAGCATTTT. Protein sequence: CAWSVRWASDSNQPQHF.

There are many counts of this clonotype. The chain joins TRBV20-1 to TRBJ2-1, with D perhaps matching TRBD2 (6 bases). Trimming pared 5 bases from V and 9 bases from J, leaving 20 bases between. Per germline, CDR1 DFQATT and CDR2 SNEGSKA (reference sequence). This CDR3 has 14 residues. CDR3: CSAVMGFVGGEQFF. CDR3 in DNA: TGCAGTGCTGTCATGGGTTTTGTGGGGGGTGAGCAGTTCTTC.

This clonotype was picked up many times. The rearrangement joins TRBV27 to TRBJ2-3; 8 nucleotides agree with TRBD2. Germline values: CDR1 MNHEY, CDR2 SMNVEV (reference sequence). V was pared by 5 bases and J by 5 bases, with 9 bases of the junction left unmatched. The CDR3 totals 15 residues. The DNA of the CDR3 is TGTGCCAGCAGTCCAACTCGGGGGGGCGGAGATACGCAGTATTTT. It translates to CASSPTRGGGDTQYF.

There are many counts of this clonotype. The chain couples TRBV6-1 to TRBJ2-2; 7 bases align to TRBD1. J was trimmed by 6 bases and V by 8 bases; bases with no gene match: 6. CDR3 size: 13 residues. Per the germline V gene, CDR1 is MNHNS and CDR2 is SASEGT. CDR3 nucleotides: TGTGCCAGCCACCTGACAGGGCCCGGGGAGCTGTTTTTT. This codes for CASHLTGPGELFF.